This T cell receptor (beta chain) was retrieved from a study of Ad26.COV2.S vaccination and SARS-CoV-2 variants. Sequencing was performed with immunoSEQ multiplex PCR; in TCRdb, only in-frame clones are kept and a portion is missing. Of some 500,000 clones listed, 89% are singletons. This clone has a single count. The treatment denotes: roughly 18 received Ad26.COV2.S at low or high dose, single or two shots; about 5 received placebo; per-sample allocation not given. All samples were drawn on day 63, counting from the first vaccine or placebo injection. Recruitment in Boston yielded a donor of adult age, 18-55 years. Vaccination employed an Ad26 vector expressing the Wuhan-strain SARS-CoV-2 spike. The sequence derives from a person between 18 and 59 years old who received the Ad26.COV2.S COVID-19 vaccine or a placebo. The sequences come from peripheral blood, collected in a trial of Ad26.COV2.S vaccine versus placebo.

Written as DNA, the CDR3 is TGTGCCACCACTCGCACGGGCTCCTACAATGAGCAGTTCTTC. Protein: CATTRTGSYNEQFF. The V gene is TRBV27, the J gene TRBJ2-1; D is ambiguous. Trimming stripped 10 bases from V and 0 bases from J, with 13 bases between. The CDR3 has 14 amino acids. Germline V gene data show CDR1 as MNHEY and CDR2 as SMNVEV (reference sequence).